Listed below are T cell receptor beta chains from one sample, sequenced in a study of T cells in Graves' hyperthyroidism and ophthalmopathy. TCRdb reprocessed the multiplex PCR reads via MiXCR and lists one record per CDR3 protein. The sample contains about 210,000 distinct CDR3 sequences, roughly 18% of which appear only once. Sequenced: blood. These TCRs come from a man aged 50 to 60 with Graves' hyperthyroidism. CDR3s include the opening cysteine and the closing phenylalanine or tryptophan. Each record gives: J gene, D gene, clone size, V gene, CDR3 protein, CDR3 DNA. D genes are given only for firm matches. For some rows the clone size is stated as once, few or many, or as a class when expanded; others skip it.

TRBJ2-7,TRBD1,few,TRBV30,CAWSAPGQGIYEQYF,TGTGCCTGGAGTGCCCCGGGACAGGGAATATACGAGCAGTACTTC
TRBJ2-7,-,many,TRBV20-1,CSARDTGRRRYEQYF,TGCAGTGCTAGAGATACCGGGAGAAGGCGCTACGAGCAGTACTTC
TRBJ2-3,-,many,TRBV11-2,CASSLAEDTQYF,TGTGCCAGCAGCTTAGCTGAGGATACGCAGTATTTT
TRBJ2-3,-,many,TRBV20-1,CSARDRAGADTQYF,TGCAGTGCTAGAGATCGGGCCGGGGCAGATACGCAGTATTTT
TRBJ2-5,-,many,TRBV27,CASSFNVRETQYF,TGTGCCAGCAGTTTCAACGTAAGGGAGACCCAGTACTTC
TRBJ1-1,-,-,TRBV20-1,CSAREGGVGVEAFF,TGCAGTGCTAGAGAGGGAGGGGTAGGAGTGGAAGCTTTCTTT
TRBJ2-7,TRBD1,once,TRBV27,CASREGTGGWYEQYF,TGTGCCAGCAGAGAAGGGACAGGGGGCTGGTACGAGCAGTACTTC
TRBJ1-4,-,few,TRBV3-2,CASSQDISGGDEKLFF,TGTGCCAGCAGCCAAGATATTTCCGGGGGCGATGAAAAACTGTTTTTT
TRBJ2-1,-,many,TRBV3-1,CASSQVVGLVNEQFF,TGTGCCAGCAGCCAGGTCGTCGGTCTTGTCAATGAGCAGTTCTTC
TRBJ2-3,-,-,TRBV19,CASSILGASFTDTQYF,TGTGCCAGTAGTATCCTGGGGGCTTCGTTCACAGATACGCAGTATTTT
TRBJ2-1,TRBD2,many,TRBV29-1,CSSGLAGSGEQFF,TGCAGCTCCGGACTAGCGGGATCGGGAGAGCAGTTCTTC
TRBJ2-7,-,-,TRBV11-2,CASSLTIHEQYF,TGTGCCAGCAGCTTAACCATCCACGAGCAGTACTTC
TRBJ2-7,-,-,TRBV3-1,CASSQDDRPISYEQYF,TGTGCCAGCAGCCAAGATGACAGGCCCATCTCCTACGAGCAGTACTTC
TRBJ2-2,TRBD2,many,TRBV2,CASILRLATGELFF,TGTGCCAGCATTCTAAGACTAGCTACCGGGGAGCTGTTTTTT
TRBJ2-7,-,many,TRBV28,CASSNPTRDEQYF,TGTGCCAGCAGTAACCCGACAAGGGACGAGCAGTACTTC